This passage covers 2 T cell receptor beta chains from one sample sequenced in a study of blood T cell repertoires in COVID-19. Data came from immunoSEQ multiplex PCR; TCRdb stores just in-frame clones and leaves some out. The table includes a few hundred thousand clones, 65% to 90% detected once. Input material: peripheral blood. These receptors all come from a human donor in a cohort sampled during active COVID-19.

This rearrangement joins TRBV7-3 to TRBJ1-1, with D unclear. Per the germline V gene, CDR1 is SGHTA and CDR2 is FQGTGA. The CDR3 has 14 amino acids. V was clipped by 1 base and J by 5 bases, with 11 bases between them. The CDR3 DNA reads TGTGCCAGCAGCTTAAGTCGGGAAGGGACTGAAGCTTTCTTT. Translated: CASSLSREGTEAFF.

The genes are TRBV7-9 and TRBJ2-7; D is unclear. Germline assignment: CDR1 SEHNR and CDR2 FQNEAQ (reference sequence). The CDR3 loop spans 12 amino acids. The germline V and J ends were trimmed by 2 bases and 4 bases, with 6 bases remaining between them. CDR3 amino acids: CASSLSNYEQYF. CDR3 nucleotides: TGTGCCAGCAGCTTATCAAATTACGAGCAGTACTTC.